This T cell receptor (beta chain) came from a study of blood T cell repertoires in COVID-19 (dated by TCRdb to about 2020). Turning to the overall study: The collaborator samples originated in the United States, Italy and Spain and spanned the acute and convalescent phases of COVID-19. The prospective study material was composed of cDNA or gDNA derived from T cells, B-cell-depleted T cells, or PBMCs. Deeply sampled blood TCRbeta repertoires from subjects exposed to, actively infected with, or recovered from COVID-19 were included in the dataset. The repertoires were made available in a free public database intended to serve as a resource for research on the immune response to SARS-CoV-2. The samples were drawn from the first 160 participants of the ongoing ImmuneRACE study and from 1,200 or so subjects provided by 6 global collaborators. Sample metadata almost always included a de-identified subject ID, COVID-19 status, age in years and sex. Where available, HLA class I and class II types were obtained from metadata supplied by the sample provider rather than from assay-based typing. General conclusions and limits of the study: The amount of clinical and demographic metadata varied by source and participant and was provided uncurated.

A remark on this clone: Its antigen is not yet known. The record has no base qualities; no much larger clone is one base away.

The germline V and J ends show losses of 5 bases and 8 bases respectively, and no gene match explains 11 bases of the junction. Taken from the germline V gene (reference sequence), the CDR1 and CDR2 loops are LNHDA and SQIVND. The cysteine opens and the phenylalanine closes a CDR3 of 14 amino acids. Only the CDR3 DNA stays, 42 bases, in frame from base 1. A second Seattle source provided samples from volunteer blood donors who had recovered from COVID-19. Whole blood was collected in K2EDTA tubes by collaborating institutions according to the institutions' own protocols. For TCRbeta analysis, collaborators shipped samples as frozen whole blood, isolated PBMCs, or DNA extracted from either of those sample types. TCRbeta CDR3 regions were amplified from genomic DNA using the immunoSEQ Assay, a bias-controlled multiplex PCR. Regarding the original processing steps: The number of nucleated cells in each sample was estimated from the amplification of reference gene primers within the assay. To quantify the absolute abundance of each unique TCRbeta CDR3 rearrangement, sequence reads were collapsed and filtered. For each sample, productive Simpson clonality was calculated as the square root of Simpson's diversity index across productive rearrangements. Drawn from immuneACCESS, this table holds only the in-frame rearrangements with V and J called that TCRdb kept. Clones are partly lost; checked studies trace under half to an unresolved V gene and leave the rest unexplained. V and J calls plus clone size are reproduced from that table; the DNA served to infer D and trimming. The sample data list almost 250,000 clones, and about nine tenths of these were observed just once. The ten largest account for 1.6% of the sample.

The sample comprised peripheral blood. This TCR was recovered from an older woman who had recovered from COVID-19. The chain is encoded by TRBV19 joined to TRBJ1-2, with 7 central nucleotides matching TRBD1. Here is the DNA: TGTGCCAGTAGTGCACCCGACAGACAGGGAGGCTACACCTTC. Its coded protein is CASSAPDRQGGYTF. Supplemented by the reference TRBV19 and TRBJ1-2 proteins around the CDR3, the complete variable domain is DGGITQSPKYLFRKEGQNVTLSCEQNLNHDAMYWYRQDPGQGLRLIYYSQIVNDFQKGDIAEGYSVSREKKESFPLTVTSAQKNPTAFYLCASSAPDRQGGYTFGSGTRLTVV.